Presented here are 9 T cell receptor beta chains from one specimen sequenced in a study of beta chain features in type 1 diabetes. The study's findings and limits: Significant though moderate, a shortening of TCRB CDR3s appeared in all four CD4+ subsets of Type 1 diabetes patients.

No antigen has been assigned to these receptors. The investigators reverse transcribed all of the isolated RNA, so they sequenced expressed TCRB transcripts. Sequenced by immunoSEQ multiplex PCR; TCRdb stores in-frame clones only, minus some. Among around 240,000 clones, approximately 16% were seen once, and the ten largest hold 0.07% to 0.095%. The source material was naive CD4+ T cells from blood. These receptors came from a man aged 30 to 45 with type 1 diabetes.

CDR3 loop: CACGHYNEQFF. CDR3 bases: TGTGCCTGCGGACACTACAATGAGCAGTTCTTC. This chain uses TRBV30 with TRBJ2-1; weak D call: TRBD1 (5 bases). The germline gives CDR1 GTSNPN, CDR2 SVGIG (reference sequence). This CDR3 comprises 11 residues. The V end was cut by 6 bases, the J end by 3 bases, with 6 bases between.

This clone was counted a few times. V gene TRBV29-1 combines with J gene TRBJ2-7, with unresolved D. Germline V gives CDR1 SQVTM, CDR2 ANQGSEA. CDR3 length: 12 amino acids. V lost 4 bases, J lost 3 bases, and 10 bases lay in between. Written as DNA, the CDR3 is TGCAGCGTTGGAGCGAGCTTCTACGAGCAGTACTTC. This encodes CSVGASFYEQYF.

The chain recombines TRBV29-1 with TRBJ2-2; the D is unclear. The CDR3 has 12 residues. The V gene lost 4 bases and the J gene lost 6 bases, with 9 bases spanning the gap. Per the germline V gene, CDR1 is SQVTM and CDR2 is ANQGSEA. Written as DNA, the CDR3 is TGCAGCGTTGGAGAGCCGGCCGGGGAGCTGTTTTTT. It specifies CSVGEPAGELFF.

A remark on this clone: Other DNA sequences in the same sample also yield this CDR3. This chain joins TRBV29-1 and TRBJ1-1; possible D gene TRBD1, 6 bases. The germline gives CDR1 SQVTM, CDR2 ANQGSEA. The CDR3 covers 13 residues. V gave up 6 bases and J gave up 0 bases, with 11 bases separating them. The CDR3 reads CSVAGALNTEAFF. The CDR3, as DNA: TGCAGCGTCGCAGGGGCGTTGAACACTGAAGCTTTCTTT.

The chain employs TRBV29-1 and TRBJ2-1; 10 bases map to TRBD2. CDR1 is SQVTM, CDR2 ANQGSEA, per germline. The CDR3 extends over 15 amino acids. The ends lost 6 bases at V and 4 bases at J; junction bases unmatched: 9. The CDR3 DNA sequence: TGCAGCGTCGCCCGGACTAGCGGTACATACAATGAGCAGTTCTTC. As protein: CSVARTSGTYNEQFF.

This clone was seen a handful of times. The chain joins TRBV15 to TRBJ1-2; 7 nucleotides align to TRBD1. V was clipped by 9 bases and J by 2 bases; unmatched bases: 3. The germline CDR1 and CDR2 sequences are LNHNV and YYDKDF (reference sequence). This CDR3 has 12 amino acids. CDR3 sequence (DNA): TGTGCCACTCGACAGGGCAACTATGGCTACACCTTC. As protein: CATRQGNYGYTF.

This clone was counted only a few times. The rearrangement links TRBV7-2 to TRBJ2-3; 9 bases agree with TRBD2. Germline-derived CDR1 and CDR2 are SGHTA and FQGNSA. This CDR3 has 14 residues. The trim removed 5 bases at V and 2 bases at J, leaving 2 bases unmatched. The CDR3 sequence is CASSRTSATDTQYF. The CDR3 DNA is TGTGCCAGCAGCCGGACTAGCGCCACAGATACGCAGTATTTT.

This clone was seen more than once but under ten times. The chain is built from TRBV23-1 and TRBJ1-5, with 8 bases that match TRBD1. TRBV23-1 counts as an open reading frame of uncertain function. With V trimmed by 6 bases and J by 1 base, 11 bases remained unmatched. This CDR3 is 17 amino acids long. The CDR3 loop is CASRGGQGLLSNQPQHF. The CDR3 coding sequence is TGCGCCAGCAGGGGAGGACAGGGTCTATTGAGCAATCAGCCCCAGCATTTT.

This clone was seen a handful of times. The CDR3 DNA reads as TGTGCCATCCCGGAGCGGACCCCGCCCGAGCAGTACTTC. This translates into CAIPERTPPEQYF. The V gene is TRBV9, the J gene TRBJ2-7; a weak D match, TRBD2 (5 bases). V gave up 9 bases and J gave up 6 bases, with 19 bases separating them. The CDR3 loop spans 13 amino acids. From germline, CDR1 is SGDLS and CDR2 YYNGEE.